This T cell receptor (beta chain) was found in a study of control samples from healthy donors and cancer patients. Method: immunoSEQ multiplex PCR; TCRdb's copy keeps in-frame clones and lacks some. The sample shows about 200,000 clones, 91% of them seen only once. The CDR3 sequence is 14 residues long. Germline lookup yields CDR1 SGHNT and CDR2 YYREEE (reference sequence). Losses at the gene ends were 4 bases for V and 7 bases for J; bases not matched to a gene: 7. The sequence came from a man younger than 45 in good health. This chain joins TRBV5-4 and TRBJ1-4; TRBD1 matches at 7 bases. The sequencing sample was made of blood. In DNA form, the CDR3 reads TGTGCCAGCAGCGTAGGGGGCCGAGTTGAAAAACTGTTTTTT. Amino acids: CASSVGGRVEKLFF.